This TCR beta chain was observed in a study of CD8 T cells in ankylosing spondylitis. TCRdb reanalysed the 5' RACE reads using MiXCR and keeps one entry per CDR3 protein. In the table there are 300,000 to 350,000 distinct CDR3 sequences, roughly 15% of which are singletons. Germline-derived CDR1 and CDR2 are SGHTA and FQGNSA. The CDR3 is 14 amino acids. Trimming at V came to 5 bases and at J to 4 bases, leaving 3 bases not matched to a gene. The sample consisted of blood, either unsorted or a sorted T cell fraction (not recorded which). The sequence derives from a male donor with ankylosing spondylitis or in good health (not recorded which). The chain recombines TRBV7-2 with TRBJ2-5, with TRBD1 matching over 11 bases. Here the CDR3 reads CASSGDRGRETQYF. For the CDR3, the DNA is TGTGCCAGCAGCGGGGACAGGGGGAGAGAGACCCAGTACTTC.